These 3 T cell receptor beta chains came from one sample sequenced in a study of cytomegalovirus exposure and HLA in healthy donors. Sequencing was performed with immunoSEQ multiplex PCR; in TCRdb, only in-frame clones are kept and a portion is missing. The sample records 150,000 to 200,000 clones, about 82% being singletons. The sequencing input was PBMCs. The receptor set was obtained from a woman between 18 and 29 years old in good health and CMV-seronegative.

The V and J genes are TRBV7-3 and TRBJ2-2; D gene ambiguous. Germline V gives CDR1 SGHTA, CDR2 FQGTGA. The CDR3 covers 12 residues. V was trimmed by 4 bases and J by 3 bases, leaving 3 bases between them. The chain's CDR3 is CASSSDTGELFF. Here the CDR3 DNA reads TGTGCCAGCAGCTCTGACACCGGGGAGCTGTTTTTT.

The V call is TRBV4-1, the J call TRBJ2-1; weak D call: TRBD2 (6 bases). The germline V gene encodes CDR1 MGHRA and CDR2 YSYEKL. The CDR3 sequence is 14 residues long. Trimming stripped 1 base from V and 16 bases from J, with 20 bases between. The CDR3 bases are TGCGCCAGCAGCCAAGGACTATTAAGACTAGGTCACTTCTTC. Residues: CASSQGLLRLGHFF.

This chain connects TRBV7-9 to TRBJ2-7, with 12 nucleotides matching TRBD2. The germline V gene encodes CDR1 SEHNR and CDR2 FQNEAQ (reference sequence). V was pared by 2 bases and J by 0 bases, with 2 bases of the junction left unmatched. CDR3 length: 16 residues. CDR3 DNA sequence: TGTGCCAGCAGCTTAACACTAGCGGGGGGCTCCTACGAGCAGTACTTC. It yields the protein CASSLTLAGGSYEQYF.